Below, 30 T cell receptor beta chains from the same sample are listed, as sequenced in a study of blood T cells in healthy people across ages. Primed by a sample-barcoded 5' primer and a J-beta primer mix, a second PCR proceeded for 7 to 11 cycles. TCRdb independently ran MiXCR on the 5' RACE reads; one entry per CDR3 protein. Among about 720,000 distinct CDR3 sequences listed, 25% were seen once. Another study also made use of these data, one on T cells of mothers and their children.

Source material: blood. These TCRs come from a boy aged 5-17 years in good health.

This clonotype was detected a few times. The chain links TRBV12-3 or TRBV12-4 to TRBJ2-7; D tentatively reads TRBD1 or TRBD2 (5 bases each). The length of the CDR3 is 12 residues. V lost 6 bases to trimming and J lost 9 bases, with 15 bases between them. In nucleotides, the CDR3 is TGTGCCAGCAGGGGGACGTCGGGACGGCAGTACTTC. Amino acid sequence: CASRGTSGRQYF.

This clonotype has only a few counts. The chain links TRBV5-5 to TRBJ2-1; 11 nucleotides match TRBD2. CDR1 and CDR2 (germline): SGHKS, YYEKEE (reference sequence). This CDR3 is built from 15 residues. Trimming removed 0 bases from V and 8 bases from J; junction bases left unmatched: 4. The CDR3 nucleotides are TGTGCCAGCAGCTTGGCCGTACTAGCGGGGGATGAGCAGTTCTTC. Amino acids: CASSLAVLAGDEQFF.

This clonotype was seen a handful of times. This chain connects TRBV12-3 or TRBV12-4 to TRBJ2-5; no clear D gene. CDR3 length equals 11 residues. Trimming took 4 bases from V and 7 from J, leaving 7 bases between them. CDR3 in amino acids: CASSSHWTQYF. CDR3 nucleotide sequence: TGTGCCAGCAGTTCACACTGGACCCAGTACTTC.

This clonotype turned up a few times. The chain carries TRBV28 and TRBJ2-1; no reliable D call. The ends were cut back, 6 bases at V and 7 bases at J, with 16 bases in the middle. CDR1 and CDR2 from the germline V gene are MDHEN and SYDVKM. The CDR3 is made up of 14 amino acids. CDR3 region: CASSPPEVGNEQFF. In nucleotides, the CDR3 is TGTGCCAGCAGCCCCCCCGAGGTAGGAAATGAGCAGTTCTTC.

This clonotype was counted only a few times. V gene TRBV20-1 combines with J gene TRBJ2-1; 9 nucleotides line up with TRBD1. The closer fit of TRBJ2-5 to the DNA end suggests the J call may be wrong. Germline V CDR1 and CDR2: DFQATT, SNEGSKA (reference sequence). The CDR3 is made up of 14 amino acids. Here the CDR3 reads CSAIGTGSQETQYF. DNA of the CDR3: TGCAGTGCCATAGGGACAGGGAGTCAAGAGACCCAGTACTTC.

With regard to this clonotype: A much larger clone lies one base from this, so it may be a read error. V gene TRBV18 combines with J gene TRBJ2-1; possibly TRBD1 for D (6 bases). This CDR3 is built from 15 residues. CDR1 and CDR2 from the germline V gene are KGHSH and LQKENI. CDR3 in DNA: TGTGCCAGCTCACCCCAGGGGAGCTCCTACAATGGGCAGTTCTTC. The encoded protein is CASSPQGSSYNGQFF. Combining the CDR3 with reference TRBV18 and TRBJ2-1 gives the whole variable domain NAGVMQNPRHLVRRRGQEARLRCSPMKGHSHVYWYRQLPEEGLKFMVYLQKENIIDESGMPKERFSAEFPKEGPSILRIQQVVRGDSAAYFCASSPQGSSYNGQFFGPGTRLTVL.

This clonotype was detected only a few times. V is TRBV7-2 and J is TRBJ2-2; 7 bases are a match to TRBD2. Per the germline V gene, CDR1 is SGHTA and CDR2 is FQGNSA. The V segment lost 1 base and the J segment 4 bases; nucleotides outside the gene matches: 9. This CDR3 is built from 17 residues. CDR3 DNA: TGTGCCAGCAGCTTAGATGGCGGGAGAAAGGGCACCGGGGAGCTGTTTTTT. As protein: CASSLDGGRKGTGELFF. Full variable domain (rest looked up from reference TRBV7-2 and TRBJ2-2): GAGVSQSPSNKVTEKGKDVELRCDPISGHTALYWYRQSLGQGLEFLIYFQGNSAPDKSGLPSDRFSAERTGGSVSTLTIQRTQQEDSAVYLCASSLDGGRKGTGELFFGEGSRLTVL.

The chain uses TRBV28 and TRBJ2-1, with 8 bases that match TRBD1. The length of the CDR3 is 16 residues. From germline, CDR1 is MDHEN and CDR2 SYDVKM. The V and J ends lost 1 base and 1 base, in that order; junction bases with no gene match: 3. CDR3 coding DNA: TGTGCCAGCAGTTTATTTGGACAGGGTTCCTACAATGAGCAGTTCTTC. Translating it yields CASSLFGQGSYNEQFF. The variable domain in full, completed from reference TRBV28 and TRBJ2-1, reads DVKVTQSSRYLVKRTGEKVFLECVQDMDHENMFWYRQDPGLGLRLIYFSYDVKMKEKGDIPEGYSVSREKKERFSLILESASTNQTSMYLCASSLFGQGSYNEQFFGPGTRLTVL.

This sequence joins TRBV29-1 and TRBJ2-1, with D uncertain. CDR3 length: 12 residues. V was cut by 4 bases and J by 4 bases, with 8 bases left in between. Germline V gene lookup returns CDR1 SQVTM and CDR2 ANQGSEA. The CDR3 region has the DNA TGCAGCGTTGGAAACACATACAATGAGCAGTTCTTC. Translation gives CSVGNTYNEQFF.

The chain has TRBV30 and TRBJ1-4; no firm D call. This CDR3 has 14 residues. CDR1 and CDR2 (germline): GTSNPN, SVGIG (reference sequence). Trimming took off 0 bases at V and 7 bases at J, with 12 bases between the two ends. The CDR3 sequence: CAWSVTVGGEKLFF. CDR3 DNA sequence: TGTGCCTGGAGTGTTACCGTGGGTGGTGAAAAACTGTTTTTT.

The CDR3 nucleotides are TGCGCCAGCAAACTCGGGACGGCGAACACCGGGGAGCTGTTTTTT. It yields the protein CASKLGTANTGELFF. The chain links TRBV5-1 to TRBJ2-2; D may match TRBD1 or TRBD2 (5 bases each). V lost 6 bases and J lost 0, with 12 bases in between. The germline gives CDR1 SGHRS, CDR2 YFSETQ. The CDR3 is 15 amino acids.

This clonotype was seen a few times. The V and J genes are TRBV27 and TRBJ2-5, with 8 bases lining up with TRBD1. The DNA end is a closer match to TRBJ2-7, so the J assignment may be wrong. Germline V gene sequence: CDR1 MNHEY, CDR2 SMNVEV (reference sequence). The CDR3 covers 15 residues. The chain's CDR3 is CASSLQGATSYEQYF. For the CDR3, the DNA is TGTGCCAGCAGTTTACAGGGGGCGACCTCCTACGAGCAGTACTTC.

There are a few counts of this clonotype. This sequence joins TRBV13 and TRBJ1-2; perhaps TRBD1 as D (5 bases). The CDR3 is 15 amino acids. With 0 bases removed from V and 1 base from J, the gap between germline ends came to 9 bases. Germline V CDR1 and CDR2: PRHDT, FYEKMQ (reference sequence). The CDR3 sequence: CASSLGVDSNYGYTF. In DNA, the CDR3 is TGTGCCAGCAGCTTAGGAGTAGACAGTAACTATGGCTACACCTTC.

In the case of this clonotype: The junction shows a germline mismatch at one end, possibly a read error. The chain carries TRBV7-2 and TRBJ1-4, with TRBD1 matching 7 bases. CDR3 length equals 14 residues. Germline V gene lookup returns CDR1 SGHTA and CDR2 FQGNSA. The CDR3 bases are TGTGCCAGCAGCGCGGGACAGAAGGGGGAAAAGCTGTTTTTT. It codes for CASSAGQKGEKLFF.

The chain combines TRBV2 with TRBJ1-5; 12 nucleotides match TRBD1. This CDR3 is built from 16 residues. The ends lost 6 bases at V and 6 bases at J; junction bases unmatched: 9. Germline V gives CDR1 SNHLY, CDR2 FYNNEI. DNA for the CDR3: TGTGCCAGCAGATCCGGAGGGACAGGGGGCGGTCAGCCCCAGCATTTT. It specifies CASRSGGTGGGQPQHF.

V gene TRBV4-1 combines with J gene TRBJ1-6; the D is unclear. V was shortened by 1 base and J by 1 base, with 2 bases between the two germline ends. CDR3 size: 14 residues. Germline V gene data show CDR1 as MGHRA and CDR2 as YSYEKL. The CDR3 reads CASSQVSYNSPLHF. The CDR3 DNA is TGCGCCAGCAGCCAAGTTTCCTATAATTCACCCCTCCACTTT.

The CDR3 protein is CASSHPTSGQYF. Here the CDR3 DNA reads TGTGCCAGCAGCCACCCGACCAGCGGGCAGTACTTC. The chain links TRBV3-1 to TRBJ2-5, with D possibly matching TRBD2 (6 bases). This CDR3 has 12 amino acids. The germline V and J ends were trimmed by 3 bases and 11 bases, with 13 bases remaining between them. Per germline, CDR1 LGHDT and CDR2 YNNKEL (reference sequence).

This chain joins TRBV18 and TRBJ2-3; D gene ambiguous. This CDR3 region has 14 residues. Per the germline V gene, CDR1 is KGHSH and CDR2 is LQKENI. The ends were cut back, 3 bases at V and 2 bases at J, with 9 bases in the middle. CDR3 amino acids: CASSPVLLTDTQYF. CDR3 bases: TGTGCCAGCTCACCGGTCCTGCTCACAGATACGCAGTATTTT.

This clonotype showed up just a few times. One end of the junction varies from germline; a read error may be responsible. This chain uses TRBV7-9 with TRBJ2-5; the match to TRBD2 covers 9 bases. Looked up from germline, CDR1 is SEHNR and CDR2 is FQNEAQ (reference sequence). The CDR3 is made up of 12 amino acids. The CDR3 reads CASSSDPAGGFF. For the CDR3, the DNA is TGTGCCAGCAGTTCTGACCCGGCGGGAGGGTTCTTC.

This clonotype showed up just a few times. V usage is TRBV20-1 and J usage is TRBJ2-1, with D possibly being TRBD2 (6 bases). V lost 0 bases and J lost 5, with 8 bases in between. CDR3 length equals 13 residues. Per germline, CDR1 DFQATT and CDR2 SNEGSKA (reference sequence). CDR3 in amino acids: CSARDREDNEQFF. As DNA, the CDR3 is TGCAGTGCTAGAGATAGGGAGGACAATGAGCAGTTCTTC.

V usage is TRBV6-2 or TRBV6-3 and J usage is TRBJ2-3; TRBD1 agrees at 8 bases. The length of the CDR3 is 15 residues. J lost 4 bases, V lost 5 bases, and 8 bases had no gene match. The germline CDR1 and CDR2 sequences are MNHEY and SVGEGT. This chain's CDR3 is CASSDPGQDPDTQYF. The CDR3 region has the DNA TGTGCCAGCAGTGACCCGGGACAGGACCCAGATACGCAGTATTTT.

This clonotype has ten or more counts. The CDR3: CASSLGGTGAPYEQYF. For the CDR3, the DNA is TGTGCCAGCAGCTTAGGGGGGACAGGGGCACCCTACGAGCAGTACTTC. The chain links TRBV7-2 to TRBJ2-7, with 10 bases that match TRBD1. Germline V gene data show CDR1 as SGHTA and CDR2 as FQGNSA. V shed 1 base, J shed 2 bases, and the junction held 5 bases outside the gene matches. CDR3 size: 16 residues.

The CDR3 protein is CSARVLAGGRDTQYF. The CDR3 DNA is TGCAGTGCAAGGGTCCTAGCGGGGGGGCGGGATACGCAGTATTTT. The chain recombines TRBV20-1 with TRBJ2-3, with TRBD2 matching 12 bases. The CDR3 loop spans 15 amino acids. Losses at the gene ends were 6 bases for V and 6 bases for J; bases not matched to a gene: 10. Germline V gene lookup returns CDR1 DFQATT and CDR2 SNEGSKA (reference sequence).

Worth noting for this clonotype: Mismatch with germline at one junction end may stem from a read error. This chain connects TRBV7-9 to TRBJ1-4; tentative D call: TRBD1 (6 bases). Germline V gene sequence: CDR1 SEHNR, CDR2 FQNEAQ (reference sequence). The CDR3 consists of 14 residues. The CDR3 here is CASSRTVADEKPFF. CDR3 nucleotide sequence: TGTGCCAGCAGTCGGACAGTCGCGGATGAAAAACCGTTTTTT. Looking up the rest from reference TRBV7-9 and TRBJ1-4 gives the full variable domain: DTGVSQNPRHKITKRGQNVTFRCDPISEHNRLYWYRQTLGQGPEFLTYFQNEAQLEKSRLLSDRFSAERPKGSFSTLEIQRTEQGDSAMYLCASSRTVADEKPFFGSGTQLSVL.

This clonotype was observed a handful of times. The chain has TRBV20-1 and TRBJ2-3; 7 positions match TRBD2. The CDR3 covers 11 residues. J lost 11 bases, V lost 3 bases, and 5 bases had no gene match. The germline gives CDR1 DFQATT, CDR2 SNEGSKA (reference sequence). In DNA form, the CDR3 reads TGCAGTGCTAGCCCCCCGGGGGGGCAGTATTTT. This sequence encodes CSASPPGGQYF.

The chain has TRBV12-3 or TRBV12-4 and TRBJ1-1; maybe TRBD1 (5 bases). This CDR3 is built from 14 residues. V dropped 2 bases and J dropped 3 bases, with 10 bases sitting between them. DNA for the CDR3: TGTGCCAGCAGTTTAAGGGGATCGGACACTGAAGCTTTCTTT. Amino acids: CASSLRGSDTEAFF.

J is TRBJ1-1 and V is TRBV6-2 or TRBV6-3; no definite D call. The CDR3 has 14 residues. Per the germline V gene, CDR1 is MNHEY and CDR2 is SVGEGT. Trimming removed 3 bases at V and 6 bases at J, with 14 bases between. CDR3 residues: CASSYSDGRPEAFF. In DNA, the CDR3 is TGTGCCAGCAGTTATTCTGACGGGAGACCTGAAGCTTTCTTT.

The chain employs TRBV3-1 and TRBJ2-7, with D unresolved. CDR1 and CDR2 (germline): LGHDT, YNNKEL (reference sequence). V was trimmed by 0 bases and J by 3 bases, leaving 9 bases between them. This CDR3 has 14 residues. This chain's CDR3 is CASSQEVTLYEQYF. CDR3 nucleotide sequence: TGTGCCAGCAGCCAAGAGGTCACACTCTACGAGCAGTACTTC.

The chain is built from TRBV6-1 and TRBJ2-7; TRBD2 aligns across 10 bases. The CDR3 spans 15 residues. Germline-derived CDR1 and CDR2 are MNHNS and SASEGT. The junction had 8 bases not matched to a gene; V was cut back by 6 bases and J by 3 bases. In DNA, the CDR3 is TGTGCCAGCAGCCATCTCCGGACTAGCGGCTACGAGCAGTACTTC. This codes for CASSHLRTSGYEQYF.

V gene TRBV28 combines with J gene TRBJ1-5, with D possibly matching TRBD1 (5 bases). This CDR3 has 12 residues. The V gene lost 8 bases and the J gene lost 2 bases, with 7 bases spanning the gap. Per the germline V gene, CDR1 is MDHEN and CDR2 is SYDVKM. CDR3 bases: TGTGCCAGCCTGACAGGCAATCAGCCCCAGCATTTT. This sequence encodes CASLTGNQPQHF.